A selection of T cell receptor beta chains follows, all from one sample in a study of blood T cell repertoires in COVID-19. The method was immunoSEQ multiplex PCR; TCRdb's version includes in-frame clones alone and lacks a portion of them. The sample lists about 120,000 clones; roughly 80% were seen once. What was sequenced was peripheral blood. Receptors were obtained from a human donor in a cohort sampled during active COVID-19. The CDR3 runs from the conserved cysteine through the conserved F or W. The D gene is left open where the match is weak. Clone size, where shown, is once, few, many, or a class for clones that have expanded.

J | V | D | size | DNA | CDR3
TRBJ2-7 | TRBV6-5 | - | few | TGTGCCAGCAGTTACTCCTTGTACGCAATTGGCCTCGAGCAGTACTTC | CASSYSLYAIGLEQYF
TRBJ1-2 | TRBV7-2 | - | - | TGTGCCAGCAGCCCGGGGAGGGGGGAAGGCTATGGCTACACCTTC | CASSPGRGEGYGYTF
TRBJ2-3 | TRBV13 | TRBD2 | - | TGTGCCAGCAGCCTCGGACTAGCGGGGCCCACAGATACGCAGTATTTT | CASSLGLAGPTDTQYF
TRBJ2-5 | TRBV5-1 | TRBD2 | - | TGCGCCAGCAGCTTAGGTGGGGGGGAACAAGAGACCCAGTACTTC | CASSLGGGEQETQYF
TRBJ2-3 | TRBV6-5 | - | - | TGTGCCAGCAGGGTGGACTACGCCCTGTATTTT | CASRVDYALYF
TRBJ2-4 | TRBV12-3/TRBV12-4 | TRBD1 | - | TGTGCCAGCAGCCCCGGGACAGGGCCGGGGTACTTC | CASSPGTGPGYF
TRBJ2-3 | TRBV6-6 | - | - | TGTGCCAGCACAGCGAGAGGAACAGATACGCAGTATTTT | CASTARGTDTQYF
TRBJ1-2 | TRBV30 | - | - | TGTGCCTGGAGTGGTCTAAGGGACACGGTTTCTACCTATGGCTACACCTTC | CAWSGLRDTVSTYGYTF
TRBJ2-3 | TRBV2 | TRBD2 | - | TGTGCCAGCAGTGACCTTGCGAGCGGGGGGGCCGTAAAAGAAGATACGCAGTATTTT | CASSDLASGGAVKEDTQYF
TRBJ1-3 | TRBV4-1 | - | - | TGCGCCAGCAGCCAAGAGGCGGCCTTCTCTGGAAACACCATATATTTT | CASSQEAAFSGNTIYF
TRBJ2-7 | TRBV5-1 | TRBD1 | - | TGCGCCAGCACCAAACAGGGGGCCTACGAGCAGTACTTC | CASTKQGAYEQYF
TRBJ2-3 | TRBV4-2 | - | - | TGTGCCAGCAGCCTAGAGGGGCGGGGGCCAGGTGATACGCAGTATTTT | CASSLEGRGPGDTQYF
TRBJ2-1 | TRBV2 | - | once | TGTGCCAGCAGTGAACGGCGGGGGCAATACAATGAGCAGTTCTTC | CASSERRGQYNEQFF
TRBJ1-2 | TRBV6-1 | - | - | TGTGCCAGCAGTGACCGGACAAGTGCCCGATCTAACTATGGCTACACCTTC | CASSDRTSARSNYGYTF
TRBJ2-3 | TRBV5-1 | - | - | TGCGCCAGCAGGCCCGGAATGGGGCCGGGTTCAACAGATACGCAGTATTTT | CASRPGMGPGSTDTQYF
TRBJ2-2 | TRBV2 | TRBD1 | - | TGTGCCAGCAGTGTCCCCGGGACAGCGAACACCGGGGAGCTGTTTTTT | CASSVPGTANTGELFF
TRBJ2-1 | TRBV5-6 | - | - | TGTGCCAGCAGCTCCAGGGTTGGTGAGCAGTTCTTC | CASSSRVGEQFF
TRBJ2-2 | TRBV6-5 | TRBD1 | - | TGTGCCAGCGCCCGGACAGGTGTCGGGGAGCTGTTTTTT | CASARTGVGELFF
TRBJ2-4 | TRBV3-1/TRBV3-2 | - | - | TGTGCCAGCAGCCCCCAGTTAGCCAAAAACATTCAGTACTTC | CASSPQLAKNIQYF
TRBJ1-1 | TRBV14 | TRBD1 | - | TGTGCCAGCAGCCAAGTACCGACAGGGAAAGCTTTCTTT | CASSQVPTGKAFF
TRBJ2-3 | TRBV11-2 | - | - | TGTGCCAGCAGCTACGCCCGGGACTCTCTTTCCACAGATACGCAGTATTTT | CASSYARDSLSTDTQYF
TRBJ2-3 | TRBV6-5 | - | - | TGTGCCAGCAAAAATAGCGGATCCACAGATACGCAGTATTTT | CASKNSGSTDTQYF
TRBJ1-2 | TRBV11-2 | TRBD1 | once | TGTGCCAGCAGCTTAGCGCAGGGGGCTAAGTATGGCTACACCTTC | CASSLAQGAKYGYTF
TRBJ2-3 | TRBV11-3 | - | - | TGTGCCAGCAGCCCCAGGACACTGCTGGGCACAGATACGCAGTATTTT | CASSPRTLLGTDTQYF
TRBJ1-1 | TRBV6-5 | - | - | TGTGCCAGCGAGAGAGGGAAAGCTTTCTTT | CASERGKAFF
TRBJ2-7 | TRBV11-2 | TRBD1 | - | TGTGCCAGCAGCTCGGGACAGGGAACCTACGAGCAGTACTTC | CASSSGQGTYEQYF
TRBJ1-4 | TRBV24-1 | - | - | TGTGCCACCAGTGATTTCCCCACACAGAAGTGGGTTGAAAAACTGTTTTTT | CATSDFPTQKWVEKLFF